Below are 15 T cell receptor beta chains sequenced from a single sample in a study of blood T cells in healthy people across ages. With a J-beta primer mix and a sample-barcoded 5' primer, a second PCR ran about 7 to 12 cycles. One entry per CDR3 protein, called by TCRdb with MiXCR from the 5' RACE reads. The sample holds roughly 1 million distinct CDR3 sequences; 20% to 25% are singletons and the top ten take about 0.8%. This sample was shared with a second study, whose subject was T cells of mothers and their children.

The sample was blood. The receptors stem from a girl aged 2 to 10 in good health.

This clonotype was recorded a few times. J is TRBJ1-4 and V is TRBV10-3; tentative D call: TRBD1 (6 bases). The germline V gene encodes CDR1 ENHRY and CDR2 SYGVKD. The CDR3 extends over 16 amino acids. V lost 5 bases and J 6 bases, leaving 19 bases between the germline ends. CDR3 sequence reads: CAISTDKGGAHEKLFF. DNA for the CDR3: TGTGCCATCAGTACGGATAAAGGGGGAGCTCATGAAAAACTGTTTTTT.

The chain is built from TRBV28 and TRBJ2-5; weak D call: TRBD1 (5 bases). The V end was cut by 4 bases, the J end by 5 bases, with 14 bases between. Looked up from germline, CDR1 is MDHEN and CDR2 is SYDVKM. This CDR3 contains 14 residues. As DNA, the CDR3 is TGTGCCAGCAGTTACATATGGGGCAGGGAGACCCAGTACTTC. It is translated as CASSYIWGRETQYF.

The chain carries TRBV10-3 and TRBJ2-5; 10 positions agree with TRBD2. After removal of 3 bases from V and 2 bases from J, the junction contained 3 bases not matched to a gene. CDR1 is ENHRY and CDR2 is SYGVKD in the germline V gene. The length of the CDR3 is 15 residues. The CDR3 protein is CAISDLAGAQETQYF. DNA of the CDR3: TGTGCCATCAGTGACCTAGCGGGGGCACAAGAGACCCAGTACTTC.

There are a few counts of this clonotype. The rearrangement joins TRBV2 to TRBJ1-1; 7 bases match TRBD1. The CDR3 consists of 13 residues. Germline V gene sequence: CDR1 SNHLY, CDR2 FYNNEI. Trimming at V came to 9 bases and at J to 2 bases, leaving 6 bases not matched to a gene. The CDR3 nucleotides are TGTGCCAGATCAACAGGGGTAAACACTGAAGCTTTCTTT. Translating it yields CARSTGVNTEAFF.

This clonotype has only a few counts. This rearrangement joins TRBV20-1 to TRBJ1-2, with D perhaps TRBD1 (6 bases). This CDR3 has 14 residues. Trimming took 1 base from V and 1 from J, leaving 10 bases between them. The germline gives CDR1 DFQATT, CDR2 SNEGSKA (reference sequence). The CDR3 sequence is CSARVGQFNYGYTF. The CDR3 region has the DNA TGCAGTGCTAGAGTTGGACAGTTTAACTATGGCTACACCTTC.

This chain joins TRBV7-9 and TRBJ1-2; D unresolved. Trimming cost V 2 bases and J 8 bases, with 9 bases left between them. Germline CDR1 is SEHNR and CDR2 is FQNEAQ (reference sequence). This CDR3 contains 12 residues. The CDR3 nucleotides read TGTGCCAGCAGCTTAAGGGTCGTAGGCTACACCTTC. This encodes CASSLRVVGYTF.

This clonotype was recorded many times. This chain links TRBV7-2 with TRBJ2-5; 8 positions match TRBD2. The CDR3 extends over 13 amino acids. V lost 6 bases, J lost 3 bases, and 3 bases stayed unmatched. Germline CDR1 and CDR2: SGHTA and FQGNSA. The CDR3 nucleotides read TGTGCCAGCAGTCGGGGGGGGAAAGAGACCCAGTACTTC. It specifies CASSRGGKETQYF.

The J gene is TRBJ2-1, the V gene TRBV11-2; no firm D call. CDR1 is SGHAT and CDR2 is FQNNGV in the germline V gene. CDR3 length equals 15 residues. V was shortened by 0 bases and J by 1 base, with 7 bases between the two germline ends. For the CDR3, the DNA is TGTGCCAGCAGCTTAGACGCGGAATCCTACAATGAGCAGTTCTTC. The encoded protein is CASSLDAESYNEQFF.

The chain recombines TRBV29-1 with TRBJ2-6, with D unresolved. V lost 3 bases and J lost 2, with 5 bases in between. The CDR3 covers 13 residues. The germline V gene encodes CDR1 SQVTM and CDR2 ANQGSEA. This CDR3 is CSVDATGANVLTF. The CDR3 DNA follows: TGCAGCGTTGATGCAACTGGGGCCAACGTCCTGACTTTC.

This clonotype was counted many times. The chain recombines TRBV10-3 with TRBJ2-3; TRBD1 is a possible D gene (6 bases). Trimming pared 7 bases from V and 5 bases from J, leaving 13 bases between. Germline V gene data show CDR1 as ENHRY and CDR2 as SYGVKD. The CDR3 runs 13 residues. The CDR3 sequence: CAITSGDEDTQYF. In DNA form, the CDR3 reads TGTGCCATCACGTCAGGGGATGAAGATACGCAGTATTTT.

CDR3 loop: CASSLGVALPWNEQFF. CDR3 nucleotide sequence: TGTGCCAGCAGCTTAGGAGTGGCCCTCCCTTGGAATGAGCAGTTCTTC. This rearrangement joins TRBV7-9 to TRBJ2-1; D gene uncertain. This CDR3 spans 16 amino acids. V lost 1 base and J lost 7, with 17 bases in between. Germline V gives CDR1 SEHNR, CDR2 FQNEAQ (reference sequence).

The V gene is TRBV24-1, the J gene TRBJ2-3; tentatively, D is TRBD1 (5 bases). CDR1 and CDR2 (germline): KGHDR, SFDVKD. V dropped 4 bases and J dropped 0 bases, with 10 bases sitting between them. This CDR3 has 15 amino acids. This chain's CDR3 is CATSDVRVSTDTQYF. As DNA, the CDR3 is TGTGCCACCAGTGACGTCAGGGTCAGCACAGATACGCAGTATTTT.

The chain recombines TRBV4-1 with TRBJ1-2, with D perhaps matching TRBD1 (5 bases). V lost 2 bases to trimming and J lost 4 bases, with 17 bases between them. The CDR3 is made up of 16 amino acids. Germline CDR1 reads MGHRA; CDR2 reads YSYEKL. The CDR3 nucleotides read TGCGCCAGCAGCCAACTACAAGGGGCTTCCTTCTATGGCTACACCTTC. As protein: CASSQLQGASFYGYTF.

The V and J genes are TRBV6-2 or TRBV6-3 and TRBJ2-7; no firm D call. Trimming cost V 2 bases and J 4 bases, with 9 bases left between them. Germline CDR1 MNHEY, CDR2 SVGEGT. This CDR3 contains 13 residues. DNA of the CDR3: TGTGCCAGCAGTTACCGTATGGAGTACGAGCAGTACTTC. Translated: CASSYRMEYEQYF.

Concerning this clonotype itself: The junction departs from the called germline gene at one end, perhaps through a read error. CDR3 DNA sequence: TGTGTCACCAGTGAAAGTGGGGACATAGTTGGCTACACCTTC. This encodes CVTSESGDIVGYTF. The rearrangement links TRBV24-1 to TRBJ1-2; D is perhaps TRBD1 (6 bases). CDR1 is KGHDR and CDR2 is SFDVKD in the germline V gene. The CDR3 loop spans 14 amino acids.